This T cell receptor beta chain was profiled in a study of regulatory T cells in long-lasting Graves disease. The time point denotes: newly diagnosed GD, antithyroid drugs for less than 3 months. Isolated PBMC RNA provided the starting material for the TCR library. In the case of this clonotype: With a much larger clone just one base away, this may be a read error.

Both iRepertoire HTBI primers and Arm-PCR of CDR3 regions were used to build the TCR beta libraries. In TCRdb, the multiplex PCR reads were re-called with MiXCR into one record per CDR3 protein. The sample shows some 410,000 distinct CDR3 sequences, 16% of them seen only once. CDR1 and CDR2 (germline): MNHEY, SMNVEV (reference sequence). This CDR3 comprises 15 residues. Between the trimmed V and J ends, which lost 4 bases and 2 bases, there was a span of 12 bases. These records were also assigned to another study, of T cells in Graves' hyperthyroidism and ophthalmopathy.

The chain uses TRBV27 and TRBJ1-5; the D gene is possibly TRBD1 (6 bases). The sample here was peripheral blood mononuclear cells (PBMCs), taken at new diagnosis, from a patient treated with antithyroid drugs. This sequence originates from a woman younger than 45 with Graves disease. The CDR3 loop reads CASSSPNRGNQPQHF. The CDR3 DNA reads as TGTGCCAGCAGTTCACCTAACAGGGGCAATCAGCCCCAGCATTTT.